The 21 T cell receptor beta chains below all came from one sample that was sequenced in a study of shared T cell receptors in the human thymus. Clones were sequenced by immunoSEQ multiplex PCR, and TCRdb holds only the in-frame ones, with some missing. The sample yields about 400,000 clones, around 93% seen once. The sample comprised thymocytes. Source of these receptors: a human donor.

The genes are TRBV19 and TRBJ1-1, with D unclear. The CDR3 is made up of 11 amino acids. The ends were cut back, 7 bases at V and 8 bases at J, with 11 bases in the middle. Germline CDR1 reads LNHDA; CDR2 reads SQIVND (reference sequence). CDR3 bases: TGTGCCAGTAATAGGGCAGCCGAAGCTTTCTTT. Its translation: CASNRAAEAFF.

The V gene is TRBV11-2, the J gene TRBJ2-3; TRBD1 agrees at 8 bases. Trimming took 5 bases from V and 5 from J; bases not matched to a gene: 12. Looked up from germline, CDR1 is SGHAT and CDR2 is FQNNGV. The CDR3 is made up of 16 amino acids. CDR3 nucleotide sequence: TGTGCCAGCAGCCCTCGGACAGGGCCAAGAGGAGATACGCAGTATTTT. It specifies CASSPRTGPRGDTQYF. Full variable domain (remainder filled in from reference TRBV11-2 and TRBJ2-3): EAGVAQSPRYKIIEKRQSVAFWCNPISGHATLYWYQQILGQGPKLLIQFQNNGVVDDSQLPKDRFSAERLKGVDSTLKIQPAKLEDSAVYLCASSPRTGPRGDTQYFGPGTRLTVL.

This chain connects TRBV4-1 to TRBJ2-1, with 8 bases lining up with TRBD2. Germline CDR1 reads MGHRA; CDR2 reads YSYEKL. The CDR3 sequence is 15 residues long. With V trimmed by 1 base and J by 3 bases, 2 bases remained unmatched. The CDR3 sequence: CASSQAGRVYNEQFF. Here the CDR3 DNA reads TGCGCCAGCAGCCAAGCCGGGAGGGTCTACAATGAGCAGTTCTTC.

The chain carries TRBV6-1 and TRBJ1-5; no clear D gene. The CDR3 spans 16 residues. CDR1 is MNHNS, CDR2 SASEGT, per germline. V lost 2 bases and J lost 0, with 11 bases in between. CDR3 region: CASSEPGSYSNQPQHF. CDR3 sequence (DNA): TGTGCCAGCAGTGAACCAGGCAGCTATAGCAATCAGCCCCAGCATTTT.

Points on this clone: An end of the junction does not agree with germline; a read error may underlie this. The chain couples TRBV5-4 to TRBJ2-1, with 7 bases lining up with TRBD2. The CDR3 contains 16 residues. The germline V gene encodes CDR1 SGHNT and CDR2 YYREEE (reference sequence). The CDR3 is CASTLKGRAPYNEQFF. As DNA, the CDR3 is TGTGCCAGCACCTTGAAGGGGAGGGCACCGTACAATGAGCAGTTCTTC.

CDR3: CASSLGGQNPGTGELFF. DNA for the CDR3: TGTGCCAGCAGCTTAGGGGGACAGAACCCTGGCACCGGGGAGCTGTTTTTT. The V and J genes are TRBV7-9 and TRBJ2-2; TRBD1 aligns across 7 bases. The CDR3 loop spans 17 amino acids. From germline, CDR1 is SEHNR and CDR2 FQNEAQ (reference sequence). V dropped 1 base and J dropped 4; count of bases not matched to a gene: 9.

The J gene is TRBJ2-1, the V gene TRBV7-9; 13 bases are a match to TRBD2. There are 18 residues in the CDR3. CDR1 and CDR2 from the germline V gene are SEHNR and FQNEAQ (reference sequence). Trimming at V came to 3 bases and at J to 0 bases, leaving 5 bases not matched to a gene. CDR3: CASSFRTSGRASYNEQFF. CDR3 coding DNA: TGTGCCAGCAGCTTTCGAACTAGCGGGAGGGCCTCCTACAATGAGCAGTTCTTC.

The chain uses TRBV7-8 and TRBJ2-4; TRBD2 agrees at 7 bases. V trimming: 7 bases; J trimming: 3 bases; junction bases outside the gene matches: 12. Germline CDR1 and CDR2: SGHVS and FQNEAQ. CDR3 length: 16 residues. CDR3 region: CASTRAREVGKNIQYF. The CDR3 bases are TGTGCCAGCACCCGAGCCCGGGAGGTGGGCAAAAACATTCAGTACTTC.

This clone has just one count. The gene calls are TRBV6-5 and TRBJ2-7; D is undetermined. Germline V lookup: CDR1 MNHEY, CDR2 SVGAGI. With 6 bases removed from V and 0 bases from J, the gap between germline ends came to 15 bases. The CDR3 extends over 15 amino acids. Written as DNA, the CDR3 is TGTGCCAGCAGCCCTCAGTCAGGTCTCTCCTACGAGCAGTACTTC. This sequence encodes CASSPQSGLSYEQYF.

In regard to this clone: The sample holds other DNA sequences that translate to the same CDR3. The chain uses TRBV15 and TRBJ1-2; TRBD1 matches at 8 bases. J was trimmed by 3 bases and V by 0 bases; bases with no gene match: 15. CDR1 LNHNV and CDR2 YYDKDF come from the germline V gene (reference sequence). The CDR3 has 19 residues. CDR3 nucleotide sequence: TGTGCCACCAGCAGAGACCGTACTCAAGGACAGGGTAAATACTATGGCTACACCTTC. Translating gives CATSRDRTQGQGKYYGYTF.

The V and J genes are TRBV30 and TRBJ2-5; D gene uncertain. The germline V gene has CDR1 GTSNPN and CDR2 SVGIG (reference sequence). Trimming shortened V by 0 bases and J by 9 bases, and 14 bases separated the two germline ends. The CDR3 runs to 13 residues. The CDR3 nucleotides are TGTGCCTGGAGTGTACGACCGTCTGGCCCCCAGTACTTC. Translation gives CAWSVRPSGPQYF.

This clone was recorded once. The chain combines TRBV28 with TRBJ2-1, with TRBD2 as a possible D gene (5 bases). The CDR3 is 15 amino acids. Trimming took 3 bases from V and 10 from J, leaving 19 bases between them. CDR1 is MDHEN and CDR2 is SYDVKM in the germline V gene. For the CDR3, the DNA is TGTGCCAGCAGTTTTCGGAAAAAGCGGCCCGGGGAGCAGTTCTTC. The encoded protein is CASSFRKKRPGEQFF.

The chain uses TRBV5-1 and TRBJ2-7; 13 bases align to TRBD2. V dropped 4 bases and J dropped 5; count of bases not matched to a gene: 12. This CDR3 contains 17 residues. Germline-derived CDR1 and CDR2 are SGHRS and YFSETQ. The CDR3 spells CASSTGLAGEGQDEQYF. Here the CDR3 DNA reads TGCGCCAGCAGCACCGGACTAGCGGGAGAGGGGCAGGACGAGCAGTACTTC.

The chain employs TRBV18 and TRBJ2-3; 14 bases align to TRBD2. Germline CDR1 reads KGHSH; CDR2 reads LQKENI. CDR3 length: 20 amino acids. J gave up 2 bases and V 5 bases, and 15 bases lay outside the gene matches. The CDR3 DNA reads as TGTGCCAGCTCATCGACAGGGTTAGGACTAGCGGGAGGTAACACAGATACGCAGTATTTT. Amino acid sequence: CASSSTGLGLAGGNTDTQYF.

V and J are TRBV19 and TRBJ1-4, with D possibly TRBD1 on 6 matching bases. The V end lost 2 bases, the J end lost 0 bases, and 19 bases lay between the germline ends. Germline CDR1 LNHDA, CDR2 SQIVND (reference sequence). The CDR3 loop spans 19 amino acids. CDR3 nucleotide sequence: TGTGCCAGTAGTATATGGGCCAGGGGACCCACGACAACTAATGAAAAACTGTTTTTT. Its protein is CASSIWARGPTTTNEKLFF.

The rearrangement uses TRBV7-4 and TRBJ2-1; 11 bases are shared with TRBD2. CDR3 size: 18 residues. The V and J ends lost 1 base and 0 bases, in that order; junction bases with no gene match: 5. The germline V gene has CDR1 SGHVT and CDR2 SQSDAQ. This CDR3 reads CASSLVPSGRSSYNEQFF. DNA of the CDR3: TGTGCCAGCAGCTTAGTCCCTAGCGGGAGGAGCTCCTACAATGAGCAGTTCTTC.

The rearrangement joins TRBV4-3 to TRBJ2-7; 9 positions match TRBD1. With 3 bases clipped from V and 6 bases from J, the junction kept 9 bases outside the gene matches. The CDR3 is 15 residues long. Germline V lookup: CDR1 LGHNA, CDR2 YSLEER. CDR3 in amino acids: CASSHETGGPLEQYF. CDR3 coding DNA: TGCGCCAGCAGCCACGAAACAGGGGGCCCCCTCGAGCAGTACTTC.

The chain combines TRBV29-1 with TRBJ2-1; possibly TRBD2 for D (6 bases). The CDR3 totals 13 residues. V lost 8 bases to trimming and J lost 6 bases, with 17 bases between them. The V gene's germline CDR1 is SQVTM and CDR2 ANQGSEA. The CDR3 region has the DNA TGCAGCTCACCTCTAGGTAGCGGCAATGAGCAGTTCTTC. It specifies CSSPLGSGNEQFF.

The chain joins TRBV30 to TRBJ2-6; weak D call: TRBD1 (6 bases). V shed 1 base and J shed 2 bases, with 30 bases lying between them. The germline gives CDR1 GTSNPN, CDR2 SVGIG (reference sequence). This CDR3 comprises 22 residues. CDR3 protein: CAWSETSTGTLLSGTGANVLTF. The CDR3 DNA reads TGTGCCTGGAGTGAGACCTCAACCGGGACACTCCTCTCTGGGACTGGGGCCAACGTCCTGACTTTC.

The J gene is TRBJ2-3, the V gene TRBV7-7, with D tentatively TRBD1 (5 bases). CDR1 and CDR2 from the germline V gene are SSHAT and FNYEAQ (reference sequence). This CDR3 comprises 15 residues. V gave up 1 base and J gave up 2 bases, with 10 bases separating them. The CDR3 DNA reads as TGTGCCAGCAGCTTAGTTAAGGGGAACACAGATACGCAGTATTTT. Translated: CASSLVKGNTDTQYF.

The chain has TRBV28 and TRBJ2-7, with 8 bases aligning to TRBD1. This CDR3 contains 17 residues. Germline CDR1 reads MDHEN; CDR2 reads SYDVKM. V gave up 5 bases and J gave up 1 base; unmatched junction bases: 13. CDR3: CASSGNRDRLRSYEQYF. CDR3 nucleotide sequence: TGTGCCAGCAGTGGGAACCGGGACAGGTTGAGGTCCTACGAGCAGTACTTC.